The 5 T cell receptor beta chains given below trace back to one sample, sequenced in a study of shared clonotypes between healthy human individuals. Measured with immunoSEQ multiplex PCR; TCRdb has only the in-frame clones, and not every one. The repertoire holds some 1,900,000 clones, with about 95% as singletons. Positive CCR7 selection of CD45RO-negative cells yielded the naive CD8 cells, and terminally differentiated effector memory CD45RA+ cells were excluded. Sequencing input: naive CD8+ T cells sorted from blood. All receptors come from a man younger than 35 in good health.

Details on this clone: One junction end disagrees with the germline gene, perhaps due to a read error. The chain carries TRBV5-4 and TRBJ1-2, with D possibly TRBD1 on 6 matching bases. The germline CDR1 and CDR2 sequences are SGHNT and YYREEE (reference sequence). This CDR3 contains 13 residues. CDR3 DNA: TGTGCCAGCAACATTTTCGGGACACCACACTACATCTTC. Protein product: CASNIFGTPHYIF.

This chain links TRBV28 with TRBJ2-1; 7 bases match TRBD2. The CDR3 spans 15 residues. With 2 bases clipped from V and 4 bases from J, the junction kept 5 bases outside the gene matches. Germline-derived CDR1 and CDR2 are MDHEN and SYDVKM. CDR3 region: CASSLRGEGYNEQFF. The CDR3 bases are TGTGCCAGCAGTTTACGGGGGGAGGGGTACAATGAGCAGTTCTTC.

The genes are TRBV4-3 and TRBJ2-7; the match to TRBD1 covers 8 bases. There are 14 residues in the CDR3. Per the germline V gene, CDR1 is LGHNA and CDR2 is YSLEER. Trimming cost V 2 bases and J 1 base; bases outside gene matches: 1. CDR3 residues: CASSQQGASYEQYF. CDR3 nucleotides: TGCGCCAGCAGCCAACAGGGGGCTTCCTACGAGCAGTACTTC.

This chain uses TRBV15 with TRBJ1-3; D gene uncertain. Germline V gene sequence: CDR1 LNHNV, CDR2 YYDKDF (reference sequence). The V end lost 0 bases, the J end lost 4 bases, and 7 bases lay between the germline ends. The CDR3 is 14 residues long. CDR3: CATSRDVGGNTIYF. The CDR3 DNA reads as TGTGCCACCAGCAGAGATGTTGGAGGAAACACCATATATTTT.

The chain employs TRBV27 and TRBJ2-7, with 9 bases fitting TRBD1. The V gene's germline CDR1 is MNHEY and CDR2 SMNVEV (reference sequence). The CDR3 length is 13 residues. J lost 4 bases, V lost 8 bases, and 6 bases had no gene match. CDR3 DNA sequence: TGTGCCAGCCGGGACAGGGTTTTTTACGAGCAGTACTTC. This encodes CASRDRVFYEQYF.